The 30 T cell receptor beta chains reported below all come from one sample, sequenced in a study of cytomegalovirus exposure and HLA in healthy donors. With 60 Vbeta and 13 Jbeta primers, the PCR was carried out. Data came from immunoSEQ multiplex PCR; TCRdb stores just in-frame clones and leaves some out. The sample has tens of thousands of clones; the top ten hold roughly 9%. The sample was PBMCs. These receptors came from a man in his fifties or sixties in good health and CMV-seropositive.

The gene calls are TRBV6-5 and TRBJ2-5; the D gene is possibly TRBD2 (5 bases). The CDR3 contains 14 residues. V was cut by 2 bases and J by 5 bases, with 12 bases left in between. CDR1 and CDR2 from the germline V gene are MNHEY and SVGAGI. Written as DNA, the CDR3 is TGTGCCAGCAGTTACCTAAGAGGGCGGGAGACCCAGTACTTC. This codes for CASSYLRGRETQYF.

CDR3 loop: CASSYPTSGENLEQFF. The CDR3 nucleotides are TGTGCCAGCAGTTATCCCACTAGCGGGGAAAATCTTGAGCAGTTCTTC. V is TRBV6-5 and J is TRBJ2-1; 10 bases line up with TRBD2. The junction had 11 bases not matched to a gene; V was cut back by 3 bases and J by 9 bases. The CDR3 has 16 residues. Germline values: CDR1 MNHEY, CDR2 SVGAGI.

The gene calls are TRBV6-6 and TRBJ1-5; D perhaps matches TRBD1 (6 bases). Trimming stripped 11 bases from V and 0 bases from J, with 17 bases between. This CDR3 has 15 amino acids. In germline, CDR1 is MNHNY, CDR2 SVGAGI (reference sequence). The DNA of the CDR3 is TGTGCCCTAGGGGGGGGGCCGTATAGCAATCAGCCCCAGCATTTT. Residues: CALGGGPYSNQPQHF.

V is TRBV2 and J is TRBJ2-3; 8 nucleotides align to TRBD1. V was pared by 5 bases and J by 4 bases, with 8 bases of the junction left unmatched. The CDR3 sequence is 15 residues long. Germline V gives CDR1 SNHLY, CDR2 FYNNEI. CDR3 loop: CASSLGQGGADTQYF. As DNA, the CDR3 is TGTGCCAGCAGTCTAGGACAGGGTGGTGCAGATACGCAGTATTTT.

The V gene is TRBV7-8, the J gene TRBJ1-1; 12 positions agree with TRBD1. CDR3 length: 15 amino acids. The V gene's germline CDR1 is SGHVS and CDR2 FQNEAQ. J gave up 9 bases and V 4 bases, and 9 bases lay outside the gene matches. The CDR3 loop is CASSSGQGAGRKAFF. The CDR3 DNA sequence: TGTGCCAGCAGCTCGGGACAGGGGGCCGGGCGCAAAGCTTTCTTT.

V and J are TRBV29-1 and TRBJ2-1; D gene unclear. V dropped 6 bases and J dropped 0 bases, with 15 bases sitting between them. Per the germline V gene, CDR1 is SQVTM and CDR2 is ANQGSEA. The CDR3 loop spans 15 amino acids. The CDR3 bases are TGCAGCGTCCTTATTCAAGAGAGCTCCTACAATGAGCAGTTCTTC. It encodes CSVLIQESSYNEQFF.

The chain joins TRBV29-1 to TRBJ2-7; D might be TRBD2 (5 bases). The germline CDR1 and CDR2 sequences are SQVTM and ANQGSEA. V shed 0 bases and J shed 4 bases, with 7 bases lying between them. The CDR3 contains 12 residues. CDR3: CSVEDTSYEQYF. CDR3 in DNA: TGCAGCGTTGAAGACACTAGTTACGAGCAGTACTTC.

This chain joins TRBV19 and TRBJ2-2, with 9 bases fitting TRBD1. The CDR3 is 16 residues long. Germline CDR1 reads LNHDA; CDR2 reads SQIVND (reference sequence). Trimming removed 4 bases from V and 6 bases from J; junction bases left unmatched: 9. The CDR3: CASSRGTGTGSGELFF. Here the CDR3 DNA reads TGTGCCAGTAGTAGGGGGACCGGGACAGGGTCCGGGGAGCTGTTTTTT. Based on the CDR3 plus reference TRBV19 and TRBJ2-2, the full variable domain is DGGITQSPKYLFRKEGQNVTLSCEQNLNHDAMYWYRQDPGQGLRLIYYSQIVNDFQKGDIAEGYSVSREKKESFPLTVTSAQKNPTAFYLCASSRGTGTGSGELFFGEGSRLTVL.

This chain connects TRBV29-1 to TRBJ2-2, with 10 bases lining up with TRBD2. The CDR3 is 16 residues long. J was trimmed by 0 bases and V by 3 bases; bases with no gene match: 4. Germline lookup yields CDR1 SQVTM and CDR2 ANQGSEA. DNA of the CDR3: TGCAGCGTTGAGGTAGCGGGGGGATCGAACACCGGGGAGCTGTTTTTT. Protein sequence: CSVEVAGGSNTGELFF.

This chain uses TRBV9 with TRBJ1-1; TRBD1 agrees at 7 bases. V shed 3 bases, J shed 6 bases, and the junction held 5 bases outside the gene matches. Germline V lookup: CDR1 SGDLS, CDR2 YYNGEE. CDR3 length equals 13 residues. The CDR3 protein is CASSARDSSEAFF. The DNA of the CDR3 is TGTGCCAGCAGCGCTAGGGACAGTTCTGAAGCTTTCTTT.

This sequence joins TRBV19 and TRBJ1-2; TRBD1 matches 9 bases. V shed 7 bases and J 6 bases; nucleotides not matched to a gene: 9. CDR1 and CDR2 from the germline V gene are LNHDA and SQIVND (reference sequence). The CDR3 is 14 amino acids. CDR3 in amino acids: CASTITGGVNGYTF. CDR3 DNA sequence: TGTGCCAGTACCATCACAGGGGGCGTTAATGGCTACACCTTC.

The V call is TRBV9, the J call TRBJ2-1; D unresolved. CDR1 and CDR2 from the germline V gene are SGDLS and YYNGEE. Trimming removed 2 bases at V and 5 bases at J, with 14 bases between. The CDR3 consists of 15 residues. The CDR3 coding sequence is TGTGCCAGCAGCGTTAGACCGGAGTCCGACAATGAGCAGTTCTTC. This codes for CASSVRPESDNEQFF.

CDR3 residues: CASRMAAGELFF. The CDR3 region has the DNA TGTGCCAGCAGGATGGCGGCCGGGGAGCTGTTTTTT. This chain joins TRBV6-5 and TRBJ2-2; D gene ambiguous. V was shortened by 6 bases and J by 6 bases, with 8 bases between the two germline ends. The CDR3 spans 12 residues. Germline-derived CDR1 and CDR2 are MNHEY and SVGAGI.

The rearrangement links TRBV5-8 to TRBJ2-5, with TRBD1 as a possible D gene (7 bases). This CDR3 comprises 12 residues. V lost 2 bases, J lost 11 bases, and 13 bases lay in between. Germline CDR1 and CDR2: SGHTS and YDEGEE. The CDR3 region has the DNA TGTGCCAGCAGCTTTGGCGGGGACAGTCAGTACTTC. Protein: CASSFGGDSQYF.

This rearrangement joins TRBV19 to TRBJ1-5; perhaps TRBD1 as D (5 bases). Germline V gene sequence: CDR1 LNHDA, CDR2 SQIVND (reference sequence). CDR3 length equals 15 residues. Trimming left V 5 bases short and J 1 base short, with 12 bases between. The CDR3 region is CASSREGLSNQPQHF. CDR3 sequence (DNA): TGTGCCAGTAGTCGGGAGGGGCTAAGCAATCAGCCCCAGCATTTT.

This rearrangement joins TRBV28 to TRBJ1-2; 10 bases line up with TRBD1. Trimming at V came to 5 bases and at J to 4 bases, leaving 7 bases not matched to a gene. Germline CDR1 reads MDHEN; CDR2 reads SYDVKM. The CDR3 covers 15 residues. CDR3 sequence: CASSTSTGGGYGYTF. The CDR3 region has the DNA TGTGCCAGCAGTACCTCGACAGGGGGCGGCTATGGCTACACCTTC.

The rearrangement joins TRBV19 to TRBJ1-5; TRBD1 matches at 9 bases. CDR3 length: 16 residues. Germline V gene sequence: CDR1 LNHDA, CDR2 SQIVND (reference sequence). V shed 7 bases, J shed 0 bases, and the junction held 7 bases outside the gene matches. The CDR3 coding sequence is TGTGCCAGTAACGTTATGGACAGGGGTAGCAATCAGCCCCAGCATTTT. The encoded protein is CASNVMDRGSNQPQHF.

J is TRBJ2-3 and V is TRBV6-1; 8 positions match TRBD2. The CDR3 runs to 15 residues. J was trimmed by 4 bases and V by 2 bases; bases with no gene match: 5. The V gene's germline CDR1 is MNHNS and CDR2 SASEGT. CDR3 DNA: TGTGCCAGCAGTGAAAGCGGGAGAGGGGCAGATACGCAGTATTTT. This codes for CASSESGRGADTQYF.

The chain couples TRBV15 to TRBJ2-7; 7 bases align to TRBD1. V gave up 3 bases and J gave up 2 bases; unmatched junction bases: 7. From germline, CDR1 is LNHNV and CDR2 YYDKDF (reference sequence). The CDR3 length is 15 residues. The CDR3 spells CATSRDRDSAYEQYF. CDR3 nucleotide sequence: TGTGCCACCAGCAGGGACCGGGACAGCGCCTACGAGCAGTACTTC.

The chain carries TRBV9 and TRBJ2-7; 11 bases are a match to TRBD2. CDR1 and CDR2 from the germline V gene are SGDLS and YYNGEE. The length of the CDR3 is 15 residues. J was trimmed by 6 bases and V by 0 bases; bases with no gene match: 5. The chain's CDR3 is CASSVDSGLAGEQYF. CDR3 coding DNA: TGTGCCAGCAGCGTAGATTCCGGACTAGCGGGCGAGCAGTACTTC.

The J gene is TRBJ1-2, the V gene TRBV28, with D uncertain. Germline CDR1 reads MDHEN; CDR2 reads SYDVKM. The length of the CDR3 is 13 residues. V was trimmed by 2 bases and J by 8 bases, leaving 12 bases between them. CDR3: CASSLSGGRGYTF. CDR3 DNA sequence: TGTGCCAGCAGTTTAAGCGGAGGTCGGGGCTACACCTTC.

The gene calls are TRBV29-1 and TRBJ1-5; D may be TRBD1 (5 bases). The V end was cut by 4 bases, the J end by 0 bases, with 13 bases between. The CDR3 consists of 15 residues. In germline, CDR1 is SQVTM, CDR2 ANQGSEA. The CDR3 DNA reads TGCAGCGTTGGCTCAGGGCGATCTAGCAATCAGCCCCAGCATTTT. Translating gives CSVGSGRSSNQPQHF. Supplemented by reference TRBV29-1 and TRBJ1-5, the full variable domain reads SAVISQKPSRDICQRGTSLTIQCQVDSQVTMMFWYRQQPGQSLTLIATANQGSEATYESGFVIDKFPISRPNLTFSTLTVSNMSPEDSSIYLCSVGSGRSSNQPQHFGDGTRLSIL.

Worth noting for this clone: Other nucleotide sequences in the sample specify the same CDR3. This chain connects TRBV5-1 to TRBJ1-2; possible D gene TRBD1, 6 bases. This CDR3 is 14 amino acids long. CDR1 is SGHRS and CDR2 is YFSETQ in the germline V gene. V was trimmed by 4 bases and J by 11 bases, leaving 21 bases between them. The CDR3 region has the DNA TGCGCCAGCAGCCCCTGGGGGGGGGCGCAAGGTTACACCTTC. Encoded protein: CASSPWGGAQGYTF.

The rearrangement joins TRBV27 to TRBJ2-2; 9 nucleotides line up with TRBD2. There are 15 residues in the CDR3. CDR1 and CDR2 (germline): MNHEY, SMNVEV (reference sequence). The ends lost 7 bases at V and 6 bases at J; junction bases unmatched: 9. The chain's CDR3 is CASTPGGRAPGELFF. The DNA for the CDR3 is TGTGCCAGCACCCCGGGCGGGAGGGCCCCCGGGGAGCTGTTTTTT.

The chain joins TRBV5-1 to TRBJ1-5; weak D call: TRBD1 (5 bases). The CDR3 contains 14 residues. Germline lookup yields CDR1 SGHRS and CDR2 YFSETQ. Trimming removed 0 bases from V and 7 bases from J, with 11 bases in between. Here the CDR3 reads CASSLGGGEQPQHF. The CDR3 nucleotides read TGCGCCAGCAGCTTGGGAGGAGGGGAACAGCCCCAGCATTTT.

The V gene is TRBV4-1, the J gene TRBJ2-3; D is perhaps TRBD2 (6 bases). Trimming shortened V by 6 bases and J by 2 bases, and 12 bases separated the two germline ends. The CDR3 totals 14 residues. The V gene's germline CDR1 is MGHRA and CDR2 YSYEKL. The CDR3 reads CASRSLATTDTQYF. CDR3 in DNA: TGCGCCAGCAGATCGCTAGCGACCACAGATACGCAGTATTTT.

The chain links TRBV5-4 to TRBJ2-2; D may be TRBD2 (6 bases). CDR1 SGHNT and CDR2 YYREEE come from the germline V gene (reference sequence). The CDR3 contains 15 residues. V dropped 3 bases and J dropped 2 bases, with 11 bases sitting between them. For the CDR3, the DNA is TGTGCCAGCAGCTCGGGACTCCATAACACCGGGGAGCTGTTTTTT. Amino acids: CASSSGLHNTGELFF.

This chain joins TRBV29-1 and TRBJ1-1; 8 positions match TRBD1. CDR3 length: 14 amino acids. V lost 6 bases, J lost 0 bases, and 6 bases stayed unmatched. Germline values: CDR1 SQVTM, CDR2 ANQGSEA. This chain's CDR3 is CSVPPDRVNTEAFF. The CDR3 nucleotides are TGCAGCGTCCCACCGGACAGGGTGAACACTGAAGCTTTCTTT.

Here the CDR3 reads CASRPLAADNEQFF. CDR3 sequence (DNA): TGCGCCAGCAGGCCCCTAGCGGCCGACAATGAGCAGTTCTTC. V usage is TRBV5-1 and J usage is TRBJ2-1; the match to TRBD2 covers 7 bases. V lost 5 bases and J lost 5; bases outside the gene matches: 7. Germline CDR1 SGHRS, CDR2 YFSETQ. CDR3 length: 14 residues.

The chain links TRBV5-1 to TRBJ2-1, with TRBD1 as a possible D gene (6 bases). V lost 0 bases, J lost 9 bases, and 13 bases lay in between. The CDR3 runs 14 residues. Germline V lookup: CDR1 SGHRS, CDR2 YFSETQ. CDR3 in DNA: TGCGCCAGCAGCTTGGCCTTGGGGGCGGGTGAGCAGTTCTTC. Its translation: CASSLALGAGEQFF.